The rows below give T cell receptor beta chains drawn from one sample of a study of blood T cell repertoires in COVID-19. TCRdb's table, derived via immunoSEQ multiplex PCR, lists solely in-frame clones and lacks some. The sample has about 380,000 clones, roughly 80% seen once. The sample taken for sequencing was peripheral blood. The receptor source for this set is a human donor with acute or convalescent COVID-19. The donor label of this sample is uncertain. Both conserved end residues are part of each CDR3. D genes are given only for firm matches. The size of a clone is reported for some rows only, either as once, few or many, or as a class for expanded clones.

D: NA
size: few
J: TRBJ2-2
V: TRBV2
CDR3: CASSEAGAGTGELFF
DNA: TGTGCCAGCAGTGAGGCGGGGGCCGGCACCGGGGAGCTGTTTTTT

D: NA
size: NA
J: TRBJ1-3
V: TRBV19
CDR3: CASSIGSTSGNTIYF
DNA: TGTGCCAGTAGTATAGGGTCGACATCTGGAAACACCATATATTTT

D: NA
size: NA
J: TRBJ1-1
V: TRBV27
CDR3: CASLDRMNTEAFF
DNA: TGTGCCAGTCTAGACAGAATGAACACTGAAGCTTTCTTT

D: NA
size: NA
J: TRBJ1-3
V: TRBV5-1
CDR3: CASSKFTDRGSGNTIYF
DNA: TGCGCCAGCAGTAAGTTCACCGACAGAGGCTCTGGAAACACCATATATTTT

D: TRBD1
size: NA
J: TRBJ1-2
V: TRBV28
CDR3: CASSGQGGSGYTF
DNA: TGTGCCAGCAGTGGACAGGGGGGCTCTGGCTACACCTTC

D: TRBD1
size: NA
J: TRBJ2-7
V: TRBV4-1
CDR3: CASSSPERTGSFNEQYF
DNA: TGCGCCAGCAGCTCCCCCGAGAGGACAGGGTCGTTTAACGAGCAGTACTTC

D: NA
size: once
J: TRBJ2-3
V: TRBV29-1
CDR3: CSVEDQGQRTDTQYF
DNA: TGCAGCGTTGAAGATCAGGGTCAGCGCACAGATACGCAGTATTTT

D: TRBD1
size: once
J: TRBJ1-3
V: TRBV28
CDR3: CASSSRGPVSGNTIYF
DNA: TGTGCCAGCAGTTCCAGGGGGCCAGTCTCTGGAAACACCATATATTTT

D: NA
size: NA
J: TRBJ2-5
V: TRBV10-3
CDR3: CAIRTGGEETQYF
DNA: TGTGCCATCAGGACCGGGGGTGAGGAGACCCAGTACTTC

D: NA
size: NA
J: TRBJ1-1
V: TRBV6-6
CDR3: CASTGTLNTEAFF
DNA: TGTGCCAGCACCGGGACTTTGAACACTGAAGCTTTCTTT

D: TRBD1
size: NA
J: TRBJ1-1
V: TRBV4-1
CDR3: CASSHLGQGARNTEAFF
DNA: TGCGCCAGCAGCCACCTGGGACAGGGGGCGAGGAACACTGAAGCTTTCTTT

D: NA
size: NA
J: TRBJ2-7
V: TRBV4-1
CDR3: CASSQQSISAYEQYF
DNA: TGCGCCAGCAGCCAACAGTCGATCTCCGCCTACGAGCAGTACTTC

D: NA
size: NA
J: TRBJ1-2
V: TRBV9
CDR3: CASSVEGVHGYTF
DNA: TGTGCCAGCAGCGTAGAAGGGGTACATGGCTACACCTTC

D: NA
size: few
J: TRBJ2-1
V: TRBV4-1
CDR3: CASSQGGGLVGVLEQFF
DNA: TGCGCCAGCAGCCAAGGGGGCGGATTGGTCGGCGTGCTTGAGCAGTTCTTC

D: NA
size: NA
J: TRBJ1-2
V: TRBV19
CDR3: CASSSGGVDGANYGYTF
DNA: TGTGCCAGTAGTAGCGGCGGGGTCGATGGAGCTAACTATGGCTACACCTTC

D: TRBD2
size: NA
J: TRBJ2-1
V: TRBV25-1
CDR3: CASSESHQSGSFPEQFF
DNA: TGTGCCAGCAGTGAATCCCATCAAAGCGGGAGTTTCCCCGAGCAGTTCTTC

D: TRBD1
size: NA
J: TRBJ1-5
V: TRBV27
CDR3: CASSFTGVRGNQPQHF
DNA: TGTGCCAGCAGTTTCACAGGGGTTCGCGGCAATCAGCCCCAGCATTTT

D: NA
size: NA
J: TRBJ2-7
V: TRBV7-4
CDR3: CASSFKVVVGHTYEQYF
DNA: TGTGCCAGCAGCTTTAAAGTTGTAGTTGGACACACCTACGAGCAGTACTTC

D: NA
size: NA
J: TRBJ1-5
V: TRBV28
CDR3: CASTTVNQPQHF
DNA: TGTGCCAGCACGACAGTTAATCAGCCCCAGCATTTT

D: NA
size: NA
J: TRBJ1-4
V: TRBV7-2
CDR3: CASSPERPGSNEKLFF
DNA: TGTGCCAGCAGCCCCGAGCGCCCAGGGTCGAATGAAAAACTGTTTTTT

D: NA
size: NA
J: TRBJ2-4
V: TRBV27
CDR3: CASSPSAGSGNIQYF
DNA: TGTGCCAGCAGCCCTTCGGCGGGGTCCGGAAACATTCAGTACTTC

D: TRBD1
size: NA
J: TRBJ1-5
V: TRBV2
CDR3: CASRGQGSQPQHF
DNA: TGTGCCAGCAGGGGACAGGGAAGTCAGCCCCAGCATTTT

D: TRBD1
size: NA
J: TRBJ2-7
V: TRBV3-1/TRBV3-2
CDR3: CASSRPGQTYEQYF
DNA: TGTGCCAGCAGCCGGCCGGGACAGACCTACGAGCAGTACTTC

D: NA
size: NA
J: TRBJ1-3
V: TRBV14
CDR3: CASSQTRSVDTIYF
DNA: TGTGCCAGCAGCCAAACTAGGTCGGTGGACACCATATATTTT

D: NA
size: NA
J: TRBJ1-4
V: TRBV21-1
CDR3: CASSKGETGAEKLFF
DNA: TGTGCCAGCAGCAAAGGGGAAACAGGGGCGGAAAAACTGTTTTTT

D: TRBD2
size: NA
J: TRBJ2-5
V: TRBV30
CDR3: CAWTLGLAGVETQYF
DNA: TGTGCCTGGACCTTAGGACTAGCGGGAGTAGAGACCCAGTACTTC

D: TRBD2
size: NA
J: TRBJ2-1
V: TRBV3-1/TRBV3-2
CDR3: CASSRLLAGYNEQFF
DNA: TGTGCCAGCAGCCGCCTACTAGCGGGCTACAATGAGCAGTTCTTC

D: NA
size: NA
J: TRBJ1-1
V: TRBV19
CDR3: CASSTTGSNTEAFF
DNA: TGTGCCAGTAGTACTACAGGGTCGAACACTGAAGCTTTCTTT

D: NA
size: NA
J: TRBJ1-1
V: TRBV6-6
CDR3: CASSSGGTEAFF
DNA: TGTGCCAGCAGTTCAGGAGGCACCGAAGCTTTCTTT

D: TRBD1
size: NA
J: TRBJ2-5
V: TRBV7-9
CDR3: CASSLWTGSNQETQYF
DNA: TGTGCCAGCAGCTTATGGACAGGGTCTAACCAAGAGACCCAGTACTTC

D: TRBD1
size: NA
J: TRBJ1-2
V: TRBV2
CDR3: CASSATGYSDGYTF
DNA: TGTGCCAGCAGTGCGACAGGGTATTCGGATGGCTACACCTTC

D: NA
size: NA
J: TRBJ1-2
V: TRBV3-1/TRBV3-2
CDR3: CASSLGQRDGYTF
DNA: TGTGCCAGCAGCCTCGGACAGAGGGATGGCTACACCTTC

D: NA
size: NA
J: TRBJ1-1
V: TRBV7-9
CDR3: CASSLAVHRNTEAFF
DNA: TGTGCCAGCAGCTTAGCTGTACATCGGAACACTGAAGCTTTCTTT

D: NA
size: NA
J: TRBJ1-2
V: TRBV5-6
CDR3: CASSQGYGYTF
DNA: TGTGCCAGCAGCCAGGGTTATGGCTACACCTTC

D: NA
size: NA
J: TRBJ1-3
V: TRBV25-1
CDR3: CASSRHSGNTIYF
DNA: TGTGCCAGCAGCAGACACTCTGGAAACACCATATATTTT

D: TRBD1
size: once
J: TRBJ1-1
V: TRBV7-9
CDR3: CASSPSGTVNTEAFF
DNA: TGTGCCAGCAGCCCTTCTGGGACAGTAAACACTGAAGCTTTCTTT

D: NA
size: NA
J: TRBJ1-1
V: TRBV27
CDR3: CASSLKTVNTEAFF
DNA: TGTGCCAGCAGTTTAAAGACAGTGAACACTGAAGCTTTCTTT

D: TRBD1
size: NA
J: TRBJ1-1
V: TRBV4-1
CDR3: CASSLQGAAEAFF
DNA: TGCGCCAGCAGCCTTCAGGGGGCGGCTGAAGCTTTCTTT

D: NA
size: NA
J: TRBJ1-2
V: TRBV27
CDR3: CATPTPGYGYTF
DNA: TGTGCCACCCCGACCCCAGGGTATGGCTACACCTTC

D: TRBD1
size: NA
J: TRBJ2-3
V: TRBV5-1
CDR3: CASSSGTATTDTQYF
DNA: TGCGCCAGCAGCTCCGGGACAGCCACCACGGATACGCAGTATTTT

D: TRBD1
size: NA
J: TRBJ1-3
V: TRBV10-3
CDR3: CAATGTGVRNTIYF
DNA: TGTGCCGCCACCGGGACAGGGGTTCGAAACACCATATATTTT

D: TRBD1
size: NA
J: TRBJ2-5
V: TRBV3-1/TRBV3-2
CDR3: CASSRKGAGETQYF
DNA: TGTGCCAGCAGCCGCAAGGGGGCCGGAGAGACCCAGTACTTC

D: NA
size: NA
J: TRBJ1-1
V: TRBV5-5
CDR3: CASATAVLDTEAFF
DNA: TGTGCCAGCGCAACAGCGGTTCTGGACACTGAAGCTTTCTTT

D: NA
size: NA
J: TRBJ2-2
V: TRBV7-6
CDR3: CASSLAGGLGGELFF
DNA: TGTGCCAGCAGCTTAGCGGGGGGGCTCGGCGGGGAGCTGTTTTTT

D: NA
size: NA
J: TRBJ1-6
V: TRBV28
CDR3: CASSLVTQDRDSPLHF
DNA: TGTGCCAGCAGTTTAGTTACACAGGATAGGGATTCACCCCTCCACTTT

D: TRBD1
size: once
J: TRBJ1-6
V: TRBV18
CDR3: CASSPGTVYNSPLHF
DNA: TGTGCCAGCTCACCCGGGACAGTCTATAATTCACCCCTCCACTTT

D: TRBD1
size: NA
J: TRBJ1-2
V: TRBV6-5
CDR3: CASRSGTGGPYGYTF
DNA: TGTGCCAGCAGATCCGGGACAGGGGGCCCCTATGGCTACACCTTC

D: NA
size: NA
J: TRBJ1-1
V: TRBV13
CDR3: CASSSDSTQSAAFF
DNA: TGTGCCAGCAGCTCGGACAGTACCCAATCTGCAGCTTTCTTT

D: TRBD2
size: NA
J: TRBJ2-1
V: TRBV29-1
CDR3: CSVVLAGGLNEQFF
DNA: TGCAGCGTTGTTCTAGCGGGAGGGCTCAATGAGCAGTTCTTC

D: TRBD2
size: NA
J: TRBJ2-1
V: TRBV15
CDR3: CATSRGTSGSFEQFF
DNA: TGTGCCACCAGCAGAGGGACTAGCGGGAGTTTCGAGCAGTTCTTC

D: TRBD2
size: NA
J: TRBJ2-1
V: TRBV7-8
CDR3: CASCATQRESGNEQFF
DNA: TGTGCCAGCTGCGCCACCCAGCGGGAGTCGGGCAATGAGCAGTTCTTC

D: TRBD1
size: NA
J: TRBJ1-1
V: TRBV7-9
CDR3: CASSPTGMNTEAFF
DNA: TGTGCCAGCAGCCCGACAGGGATGAACACTGAAGCTTTCTTT

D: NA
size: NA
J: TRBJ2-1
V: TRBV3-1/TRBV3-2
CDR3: CASSRTRQSNEQFF
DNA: TGTGCCAGCAGCCGGACTCGGCAATCCAATGAGCAGTTCTTC